This is a list of T cell receptor beta chains from one sample in a study of T cell changes during pregnancy in multiple sclerosis. Sequencing used immunoSEQ multiplex PCR; TCRdb keeps in-frame clones, though not all of them. The sample lists tens of thousands of clones, 92% occurring once. The specimen was peripheral blood, collected after pregnancy. The receptors derive from a female donor with multiple sclerosis, enrolled in a pregnancy study. CDR3s include the opening cysteine and the closing phenylalanine or tryptophan. Fields, in order: J gene, clone size, D gene, V gene, CDR3 length, CDR3 protein, CDR3 DNA. The D gene is left open where the match is weak. Clone size appears in some rows only: once, few, many, or a class for an expanded clone.

J: TRBJ2-7
size: NA
D: NA
V: TRBV14
length: 14
CDR3: CASGTGKRAGEQYF
DNA: TGTGCCAGCGGTACCGGGAAAAGAGCTGGCGAGCAGTACTTC

J: TRBJ1-1
size: NA
D: NA
V: TRBV6-5
length: 15
CDR3: CASSYSTRVNTEAFF
DNA: TGTGCCAGCAGTTACTCGACACGAGTGAACACTGAAGCTTTCTTT

J: TRBJ2-4
size: NA
D: TRBD1
V: TRBV7-9
length: 14
CDR3: CASSPGQGENIQYF
DNA: TGTGCCAGCAGCCCAGGACAGGGGGAAAACATTCAGTACTTC

J: TRBJ1-2
size: NA
D: NA
V: TRBV13
length: 13
CDR3: CASSMDSYYGYTF
DNA: TGTGCCAGCAGCATGGACAGCTACTATGGCTACACCTTC

J: TRBJ2-2
size: NA
D: NA
V: TRBV7-8
length: 16
CDR3: CASSLGEWGNTGELFF
DNA: TGTGCCAGCAGCTTAGGGGAGTGGGGAAACACCGGGGAGCTGTTTTTT

J: TRBJ2-5
size: NA
D: TRBD2
V: TRBV19
length: 14
CDR3: CASTSLADQETQYF
DNA: TGTGCCAGTACCTCGCTAGCGGATCAAGAGACCCAGTACTTC

J: TRBJ2-7
size: NA
D: NA
V: TRBV5-4
length: 14
CDR3: CASSSAGQTYEQYF
DNA: TGTGCCAGCAGCTCGGCGGGGCAGACCTACGAGCAGTACTTC

J: TRBJ1-1
size: NA
D: NA
V: TRBV10-3
length: 13
CDR3: CAIGAGQITEAFF
DNA: TGTGCCATCGGCGCAGGGCAAATTACTGAAGCTTTCTTT

J: TRBJ2-3
size: NA
D: TRBD2
V: TRBV6-4
length: 14
CDR3: CASSSLAGADTQYF
DNA: TGTGCCAGCAGTTCACTAGCGGGAGCAGATACGCAGTATTTT

J: TRBJ1-5
size: NA
D: NA
V: TRBV19
length: 15
CDR3: CASSDRTEGNQPQHF
DNA: TGTGCCAGTAGTGACAGGACAGAAGGCAATCAGCCCCAGCATTTT

J: TRBJ2-1
size: NA
D: TRBD2
V: TRBV6-4
length: 16
CDR3: CASSPRGAGGYNEQFF
DNA: TGTGCCAGCAGCCCTAGGGGGGCGGGAGGGTACAATGAGCAGTTCTTC

J: TRBJ2-7
size: NA
D: TRBD2
V: TRBV9
length: 17
CDR3: CASSHTGTSGSSYEQYF
DNA: TGTGCCAGCAGCCATACCGGGACTAGCGGGAGCTCCTACGAGCAGTACTTC

J: TRBJ1-3
size: once
D: TRBD1
V: TRBV7-7
length: 14
CDR3: CASSQGTAGNTIYF
DNA: TGTGCTAGCAGCCAAGGGACAGCTGGAAACACCATATATTTT

J: TRBJ1-2
size: NA
D: NA
V: TRBV7-9
length: 16
CDR3: CASSSNRGERDYGYTF
DNA: TGTGCCAGCAGCTCCAACCGGGGGGAGAGGGACTATGGCTACACCTTC

J: TRBJ1-5
size: once
D: TRBD1
V: TRBV19
length: 15
CDR3: CASRAGQVPHQPQHF
DNA: TGTGCCAGTAGGGCGGGACAGGTCCCTCATCAGCCCCAGCATTTT

J: TRBJ2-1
size: NA
D: TRBD1
V: TRBV6-5
length: 15
CDR3: CASSYSRDSNNEQFF
DNA: TGTGCCAGCAGTTACTCCCGGGACAGCAACAATGAGCAGTTCTTC

J: TRBJ2-3
size: NA
D: TRBD1
V: TRBV5-1
length: 14
CDR3: CASSLLQGEDTQYF
DNA: TGCGCCAGCAGCTTGTTACAGGGGGAAGATACGCAGTATTTT

J: TRBJ1-1
size: NA
D: NA
V: TRBV9
length: 18
CDR3: CASSVVARGPFMNTEAFF
DNA: TGTGCCAGCAGCGTAGTCGCCAGGGGCCCTTTCATGAACACTGAAGCTTTCTTT

J: TRBJ2-2
size: NA
D: TRBD2
V: TRBV19
length: 12
CDR3: CATSGIAGELFF
DNA: TGTGCCACTAGCGGGATCGCCGGGGAGCTGTTTTTT

J: TRBJ1-2
size: NA
D: TRBD1
V: TRBV9
length: 12
CDR3: CASSGDRDGYTF
DNA: TGTGCCAGCAGCGGGGACAGGGATGGCTACACCTTC

J: TRBJ2-3
size: NA
D: TRBD2
V: TRBV9
length: 17
CDR3: CASSVGVSGTSTDTQYF
DNA: TGTGCCAGCAGCGTGGGTGTTAGCGGGACTAGCACAGATACGCAGTATTTT

J: TRBJ1-2
size: NA
D: TRBD1
V: TRBV9
length: 14
CDR3: CASSAQRTGSGYTF
DNA: TGTGCCAGCAGCGCACAACGGACAGGGAGCGGCTACACCTTC

J: TRBJ1-2
size: NA
D: NA
V: TRBV6-1
length: 14
CDR3: CASSEAGPTYGYTF
DNA: TGTGCCAGCAGTGAAGCGGGGCCAACCTATGGCTACACCTTC

J: TRBJ1-4
size: NA
D: NA
V: TRBV28
length: 14
CDR3: CASSLGGRHEKLFF
DNA: TGTGCCAGCAGTTTGGGGGGGCGCCATGAAAAACTGTTTTTT

J: TRBJ2-7
size: few
D: TRBD1
V: TRBV5-6
length: 15
CDR3: CASRGTGDSSYEQYF
DNA: TGTGCCAGCAGGGGGACAGGGGACTCATCCTACGAGCAGTACTTC

J: TRBJ2-3
size: NA
D: NA
V: TRBV6-1
length: 14
CDR3: CASTRMESTDTQYF
DNA: TGTGCCAGCACGAGGATGGAGAGCACAGATACGCAGTATTTT